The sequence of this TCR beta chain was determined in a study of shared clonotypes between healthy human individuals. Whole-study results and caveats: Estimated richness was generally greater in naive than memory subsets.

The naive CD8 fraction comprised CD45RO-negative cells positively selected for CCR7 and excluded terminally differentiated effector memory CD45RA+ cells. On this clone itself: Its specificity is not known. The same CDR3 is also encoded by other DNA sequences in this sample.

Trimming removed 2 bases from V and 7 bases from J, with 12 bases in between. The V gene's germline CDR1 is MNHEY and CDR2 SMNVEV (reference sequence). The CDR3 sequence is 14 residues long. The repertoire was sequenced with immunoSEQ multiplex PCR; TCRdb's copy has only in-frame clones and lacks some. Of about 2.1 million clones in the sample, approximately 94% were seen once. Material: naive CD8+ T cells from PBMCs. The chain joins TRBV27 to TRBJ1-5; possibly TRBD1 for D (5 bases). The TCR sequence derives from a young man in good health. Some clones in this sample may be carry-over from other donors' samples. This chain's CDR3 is CASSLSQGNQPQHF. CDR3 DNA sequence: TGTGCCAGCAGTTTAAGCCAGGGTAACCAGCCCCAGCATTTT.